The T cell receptor (beta chain) described here comes from a study of tumor-infiltrating lymphocytes in primary liver carcinoma. Across the study: Lesions, classed as T1-T3 N0M0, spanned about 4.2 to 10 cm across.

Details on this clonotype: This CDR3 is missing its conserved last phenylalanine or tryptophan, likely due to a read error.

Germline CDR1 SGHNT, CDR2 YENEEA. The CDR3 is 12 amino acids. Each 20-30 mg portion of unsorted bulk tissue served as the source for co-extraction of RNA and DNA. A constant-region primer served to make TCR beta cDNA from about 530 ng total RNA. Slightly modified ARM-PCR with three nested multiplex PCR rounds yielded TCR beta libraries. Both of the initial two PCR rounds ran for about 11 cycles and employed TRBV1-TRBV30 forward primers alongside a C-beta reverse primer. TCRdb reprocessed the multiplex PCR reads with MiXCR, giving one entry per CDR3 protein. The data hold 90,000 to 100,000 distinct CDR3 sequences, with more than 65% observed a single time.

The sequencing input was liver tumor tissue from sampling region 5. Specified subset: tumor region T5, tumor centre. This sequence originates from a woman aged 60-75 years with primary liver carcinoma and hepatitis B virus infection. The chain recombines TRBV11-3 with TRBJ2-3; the D is unclear. TRBJ1-5 explains the end of the DNA better; the J call may be wrong. The CDR3 DNA reads TGTGCCAGCAGTTTAGATGCGGATACGCAGCATTAT. Its translation: CASSLDADTQHY.